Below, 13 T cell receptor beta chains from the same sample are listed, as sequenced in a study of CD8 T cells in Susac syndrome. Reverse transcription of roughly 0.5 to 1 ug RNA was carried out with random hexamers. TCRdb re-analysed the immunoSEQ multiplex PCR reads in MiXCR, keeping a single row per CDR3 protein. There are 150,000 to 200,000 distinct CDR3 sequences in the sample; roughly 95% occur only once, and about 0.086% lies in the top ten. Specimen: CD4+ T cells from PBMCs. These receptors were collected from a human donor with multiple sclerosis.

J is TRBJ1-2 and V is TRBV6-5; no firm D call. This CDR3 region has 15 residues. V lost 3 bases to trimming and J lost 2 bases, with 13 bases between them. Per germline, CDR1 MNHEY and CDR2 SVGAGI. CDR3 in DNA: TGTGCCAGCAGTTATCTGCGGGGAGGCAACTATGGCTACACCTTC. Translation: CASSYLRGGNYGYTF.

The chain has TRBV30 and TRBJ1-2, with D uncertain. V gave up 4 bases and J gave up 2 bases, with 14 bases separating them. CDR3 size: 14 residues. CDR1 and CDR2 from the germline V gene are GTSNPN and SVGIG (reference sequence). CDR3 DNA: TGTGCCTGGATAACGACGGATTTAAACTATGGCTACACCTTC. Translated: CAWITTDLNYGYTF.

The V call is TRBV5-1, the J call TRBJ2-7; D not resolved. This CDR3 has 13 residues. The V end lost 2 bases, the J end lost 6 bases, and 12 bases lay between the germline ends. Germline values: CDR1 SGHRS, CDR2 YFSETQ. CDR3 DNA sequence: TGCGCCAGCAGCTTAAGGTACGGTGTCGAGCAGTACTTC. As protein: CASSLRYGVEQYF.

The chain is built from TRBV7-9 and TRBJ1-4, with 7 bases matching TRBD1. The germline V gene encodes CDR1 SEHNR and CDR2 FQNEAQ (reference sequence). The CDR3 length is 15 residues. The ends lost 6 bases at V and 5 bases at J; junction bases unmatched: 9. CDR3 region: CASRPKQGINEKLFF. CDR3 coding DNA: TGTGCCAGCAGACCCAAACAGGGGATAAATGAAAAACTGTTTTTT.

This CDR3 reads CASVGQGGYGYTF. The CDR3 bases are TGTGCCAGCGTGGGACAGGGCGGGTATGGCTACACCTTC. This chain connects TRBV6-5 to TRBJ1-2; TRBD1 matches at 9 bases. Germline CDR1 reads MNHEY; CDR2 reads SVGAGI. CDR3 length: 13 amino acids. V lost 8 bases, J lost 5 bases, and 6 bases stayed unmatched.

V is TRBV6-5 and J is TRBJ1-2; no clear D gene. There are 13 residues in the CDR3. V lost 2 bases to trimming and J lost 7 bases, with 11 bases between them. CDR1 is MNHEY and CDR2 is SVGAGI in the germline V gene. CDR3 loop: CASSYRAVGGYTF. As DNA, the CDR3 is TGTGCCAGCAGTTACAGGGCAGTCGGTGGCTACACCTTC.

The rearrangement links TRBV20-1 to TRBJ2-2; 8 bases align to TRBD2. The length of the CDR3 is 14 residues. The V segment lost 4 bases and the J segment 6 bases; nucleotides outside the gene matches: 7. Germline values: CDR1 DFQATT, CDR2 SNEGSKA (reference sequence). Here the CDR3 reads CSAKAGVGPGELFF. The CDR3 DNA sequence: TGCAGTGCTAAAGCGGGGGTGGGTCCCGGGGAGCTGTTTTTT.

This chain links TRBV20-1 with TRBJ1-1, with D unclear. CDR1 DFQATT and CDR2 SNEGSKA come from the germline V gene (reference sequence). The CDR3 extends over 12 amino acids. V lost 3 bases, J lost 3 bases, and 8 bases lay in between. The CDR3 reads CSASLGYTEAFF. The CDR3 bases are TGCAGTGCTAGCCTAGGATACACTGAAGCTTTCTTT.

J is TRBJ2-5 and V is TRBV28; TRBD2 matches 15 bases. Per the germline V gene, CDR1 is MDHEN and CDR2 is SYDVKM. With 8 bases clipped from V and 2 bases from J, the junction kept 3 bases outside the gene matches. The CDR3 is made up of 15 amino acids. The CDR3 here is CASSGTSGGQETQYF. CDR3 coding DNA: TGTGCCAGCTCTGGGACTAGCGGGGGGCAAGAGACCCAGTACTTC.

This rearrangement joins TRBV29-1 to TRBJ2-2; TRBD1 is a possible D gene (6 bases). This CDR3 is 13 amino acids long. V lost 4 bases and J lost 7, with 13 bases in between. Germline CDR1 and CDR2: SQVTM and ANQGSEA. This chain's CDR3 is CSVGGGFNGELFF. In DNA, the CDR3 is TGCAGCGTTGGAGGGGGTTTCAACGGGGAGCTGTTTTTT.

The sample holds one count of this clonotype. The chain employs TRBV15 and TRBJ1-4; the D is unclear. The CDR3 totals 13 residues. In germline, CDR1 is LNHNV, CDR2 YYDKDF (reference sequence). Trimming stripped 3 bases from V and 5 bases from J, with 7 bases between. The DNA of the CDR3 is TGTGCCACCAGCAGGACGGTCAATGAAAAACTGTTTTTT. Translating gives CATSRTVNEKLFF.

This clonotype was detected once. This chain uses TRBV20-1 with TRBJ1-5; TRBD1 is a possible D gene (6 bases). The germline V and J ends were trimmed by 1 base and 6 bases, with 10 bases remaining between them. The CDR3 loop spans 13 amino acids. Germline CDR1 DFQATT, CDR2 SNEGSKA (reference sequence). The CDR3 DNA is TGCAGTGCTAGAGGCCAGGACAGTCAGCCCCAGCATTTT. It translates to CSARGQDSQPQHF.

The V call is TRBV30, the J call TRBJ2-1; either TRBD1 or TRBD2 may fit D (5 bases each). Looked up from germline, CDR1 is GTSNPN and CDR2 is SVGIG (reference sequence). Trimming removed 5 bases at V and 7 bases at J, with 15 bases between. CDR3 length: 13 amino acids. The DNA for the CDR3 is TGTGCCTGGGGGCGAGGGGTCTGGAATGAGCAGTTCTTC. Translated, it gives CAWGRGVWNEQFF. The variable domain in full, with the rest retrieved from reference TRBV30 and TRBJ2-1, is SQTIHQWPATLVQPVGSPLSLECTVEGTSNPNLYWYRQAAGRGLQLLFYSVGIGQISSEVPQNLSASRPQDRQFILSSKKLLLSDSGFYLCAWGRGVWNEQFFGPGTRLTVL.